The rows below give T cell receptor beta chains drawn from one sample of a study of blood T cell repertoires in COVID-19. Assay: immunoSEQ multiplex PCR; the TCRdb copy retains only in-frame clones and omits some. The profile covers about 300,000 clones, with more than 70% appearing a single time and approximately 6.6% taken by the ten largest. The specimen was peripheral blood. Receptor source: a woman in her twenties or thirties who had recovered from COVID-19. Both conserved end residues are part of each CDR3. A D gene is named only where the DNA matches it firmly. The size of a clone is reported for some rows only, either as once, few or many, or as a class for expanded clones.

D gene	V gene	clone size	J gene	CDR3 protein	CDR3 DNA
TRBD2	TRBV30	-	TRBJ2-1	CAWSRSGGQFF	TGTGCCTGGAGCCGGAGCGGGGGGCAGTTCTTC
TRBD1	TRBV19	-	TRBJ1-5	CASRRGQGRNQPQHF	TGTGCCAGTAGGAGGGGACAGGGGAGAAATCAGCCCCAGCATTTT
TRBD2	TRBV18	once	TRBJ2-5	CASSASLLAGQETQYF	TGTGCCAGCTCCGCGTCCCTACTAGCGGGGCAAGAGACCCAGTACTTC
-	TRBV4-3	-	TRBJ1-6	CASSQEGGYNSPLHF	TGCGCCAGCAGCCAAGAGGGGGGGTATAATTCACCCCTCCACTTT
-	TRBV25-1	-	TRBJ1-6	CASPTIGRDYNSPLHF	TGTGCCAGCCCGACAATTGGACGGGATTATAATTCACCCCTCCACTTT
-	TRBV28	-	TRBJ1-5	CASSLGPAGSNQPQHF	TGTGCCAGCAGTTTGGGGCCCGCGGGGAGCAATCAGCCCCAGCATTTT
TRBD2	TRBV24-1	-	TRBJ2-3	CATSDPDPSSGGAWDTQYF	TGTGCCACCAGTGACCCTGACCCCTCTAGCGGGGGGGCGTGGGATACGCAGTATTTT
TRBD1	TRBV28	-	TRBJ1-1	CASSTTGTGNTEAFF	TGTGCCAGCAGTACGACCGGGACAGGGAACACTGAAGCTTTCTTT
-	TRBV3-1/TRBV3-2	few	TRBJ1-1	CASSQDFGVVSTEAFF	TGTGCCAGCAGCCAAGATTTCGGGGTAGTGAGCACTGAAGCTTTCTTT
-	TRBV15	-	TRBJ1-1	CATSRARMNTEAFF	TGTGCCACCAGCAGAGCGAGGATGAACACTGAAGCTTTCTTT
-	TRBV2	-	TRBJ1-4	CASSERGANEKLFF	TGTGCCAGCAGTGAACGGGGGGCTAATGAAAAACTGTTTTTT
-	TRBV15	-	TRBJ1-6	CATSRDRGNSPLHF	TGTGCCACCAGCAGAGACAGGGGTAATTCACCCCTCCACTTT
-	TRBV15	-	TRBJ2-1	CATSRLTRPRDNEQFF	TGTGCCACCAGCAGACTGACCAGGCCCCGAGACAATGAGCAGTTCTTC
TRBD1	TRBV9	-	TRBJ1-4	CASSPRTGVNNEKLFF	TGTGCCAGCAGCCCACGGACAGGAGTTAACAATGAAAAACTGTTTTTT
-	TRBV29-1	-	TRBJ2-7	CSVLGNRAEQYF	TGCAGCGTTTTAGGCAACCGAGCGGAGCAGTACTTC
-	TRBV11-2	-	TRBJ2-5	CASSLPTGQVGETQYF	TGTGCCAGCAGCTTACCCACGGGTCAAGTAGGAGAGACCCAGTACTTC
TRBD1	TRBV4-1	-	TRBJ1-2	CASSQGLGTDNYGYTF	TGCGCCAGCAGCCAGGGACTCGGGACAGATAACTATGGCTACACCTTC
-	TRBV28	-	TRBJ2-5	CASSFPGVGTQYF	TGTGCCAGCAGTTTCCCGGGTGTGGGGACCCAGTACTTC
-	TRBV20-1	-	TRBJ2-3	CSASLGGSTDTQYF	TGCAGTGCTAGTTTGGGGGGAAGCACAGATACGCAGTATTTT
TRBD2	TRBV5-1	-	TRBJ2-2	CASSLASGGNTGELFF	TGCGCCAGCAGCTTGGCTAGCGGGGGGAATACCGGGGAGCTGTTTTTT
TRBD1	TRBV28	-	TRBJ2-2	CASSRGGGTGELFF	TGTGCCAGCAGCCGAGGGGGCGGCACCGGGGAGCTGTTTTTT
-	TRBV7-9	-	TRBJ1-6	CASSLDGMGSSPLHF	TGTGCCAGCAGCTTAGATGGGATGGGGAGTTCACCCCTCCACTTT
-	TRBV9	-	TRBJ1-3	CASSPEGGAGNTIYF	TGTGCCAGCAGCCCCGAAGGGGGGGCTGGAAACACCATATATTTT
-	TRBV9	-	TRBJ1-6	CASSEPGDHYNSPLHF	TGTGCCAGCAGCGAACCAGGTGATCATTATAATTCACCCCTCCACTTT